These 16 T cell receptor beta chains originate from one sample sequenced in a study of blood T cell repertoires in COVID-19. Sequencing was performed with immunoSEQ multiplex PCR; in TCRdb, only in-frame clones are kept and a portion is missing. The sample lists 150,000 to 200,000 clones; less than 90% were seen once. Sequences were obtained from peripheral blood. All receptors derive from an older woman with COVID-19, enrolled during active disease.

The chain uses TRBV28 and TRBJ2-7; perhaps TRBD1 as D (6 bases). V was trimmed by 7 bases and J by 2 bases, leaving 15 bases between them. Germline CDR1 reads MDHEN; CDR2 reads SYDVKM. The CDR3 has 14 residues. The CDR3 DNA reads TGTGCCAGCACTATTCGGCACAGGGCCTACGAGCAGTACTTC. Protein: CASTIRHRAYEQYF.

The J gene is TRBJ1-5, the V gene TRBV4-3; D might be TRBD1 (5 bases). Trimming removed 0 bases at V and 2 bases at J, with 14 bases between. Germline V gene data show CDR1 as LGHNA and CDR2 as YSLEER. CDR3 size: 17 residues. The CDR3: CASSQEVSTVGNQPQHF. The CDR3 DNA reads as TGCGCCAGCAGCCAAGAGGTATCGACAGTCGGCAATCAGCCCCAGCATTTT.

The rearrangement joins TRBV5-6 to TRBJ1-5; D perhaps matches TRBD1 (5 bases). CDR3 length: 15 residues. V lost 2 bases and J lost 3, with 12 bases in between. Germline V gene data show CDR1 as SGHDT and CDR2 as YYEEEE. In DNA, the CDR3 is TGTGCCAGCAGCTTCTTGGCACAGGTCAATCAGCCCCAGCATTTT. Residues: CASSFLAQVNQPQHF. Variable domain in full (rest from reference TRBV5-6 and TRBJ1-5): DAGVTQSPTHLIKTRGQQVTLRCSPKSGHDTVSWYQQALGQGPQFIFQYYEEEERQRGNFPDRFSGHQFPNYSSELNVNALLLGDSALYLCASSFLAQVNQPQHFGDGTRLSIL.

J is TRBJ2-1 and V is TRBV5-5; D remains ambiguous. The CDR3 is 12 residues long. Trimming took 4 bases from V and 5 from J, leaving 7 bases between them. Germline V gene data show CDR1 as SGHKS and CDR2 as YYEKEE (reference sequence). CDR3 residues: CASSLIDNEQFF. The CDR3 coding sequence is TGTGCCAGCAGCCTGATAGACAATGAGCAGTTCTTC. Full variable domain (remainder filled in from reference TRBV5-5 and TRBJ2-1): DAGVTQSPTHLIKTRGQQVTLRCSPISGHKSVSWYQQVLGQGPQFIFQYYEKEERGRGNFPDRFSARQFPNYSSELNVNALLLGDSALYLCASSLIDNEQFFGPGTRLTVL.

The chain recombines TRBV27 with TRBJ2-7; D perhaps matches TRBD1 (5 bases). The CDR3 runs 13 residues. V was pared by 3 bases and J by 6 bases, with 12 bases between. Per the germline V gene, CDR1 is MNHEY and CDR2 is SMNVEV (reference sequence). CDR3 bases: TGTGCCAGCAGTTTTCTCAGGGCTCCCGAGCAGTACTTC. It translates to CASSFLRAPEQYF.

The chain employs TRBV30 and TRBJ2-4; tentatively, D is TRBD1 (5 bases). The germline CDR1 and CDR2 sequences are GTSNPN and SVGIG (reference sequence). This CDR3 is 15 amino acids long. Deletions cut 1 base from V and 8 bases from J, with 18 bases between. CDR3 sequence: CAWSAPGIASDIQYF. CDR3 DNA: TGTGCCTGGAGTGCTCCAGGGATCGCATCAGACATTCAGTACTTC.

The CDR3 nucleotides are TGTGCCACCAGTGATACCAGACAGGGGCAAAAACTGTTTTTT. Protein product: CATSDTRQGQKLFF. The chain joins TRBV24-1 to TRBJ1-4; 8 nucleotides match TRBD1. Germline V CDR1 and CDR2: KGHDR, SFDVKD. V gave up 3 bases and J gave up 9 bases; unmatched junction bases: 5. The CDR3 totals 14 residues.

A word on this clone: The junction departs from the called germline gene at one end, perhaps through a read error. CDR3 sequence (DNA): TGTGCTAGCAGCTTATCAGTCAACAATGAGCAGTTCTTC. Protein product: CASSLSVNNEQFF. The V call is TRBV7-7, the J call TRBJ2-1; D ambiguous. Germline loops: CDR1 SSHAT, CDR2 FNYEAQ (reference sequence). The CDR3 contains 13 residues.

The chain carries TRBV9 and TRBJ2-2; TRBD2 is a possible D gene (6 bases). Germline V gene lookup returns CDR1 SGDLS and CDR2 YYNGEE. The germline V and J ends were trimmed by 7 bases and 4 bases, with 23 bases remaining between them. The length of the CDR3 is 17 residues. CDR3 sequence reads: CASYFEPGGTATGELFF. CDR3 nucleotides: TGTGCCAGCTACTTCGAGCCCGGAGGGACGGCCACCGGGGAGCTGTTTTTT.

The chain joins TRBV5-1 to TRBJ1-1, with D hard to call. The CDR3 length is 15 residues. V was clipped by 4 bases and J by 2 bases, with 15 bases between them. Germline-derived CDR1 and CDR2 are SGHRS and YFSETQ. The CDR3 DNA reads TGCGCCAGCAGCCTAGTTAGTCAGACCAACACTGAAGCTTTCTTT. It yields the protein CASSLVSQTNTEAFF.

The chain is built from TRBV19 and TRBJ2-7, with 9 nucleotides matching TRBD1. V lost 5 bases, J lost 7 bases, and 6 bases stayed unmatched. Germline V gene lookup returns CDR1 LNHDA and CDR2 SQIVND (reference sequence). This CDR3 region has 13 residues. The CDR3 region is CASSVVTGGEQYF. The DNA for the CDR3 is TGTGCCAGTAGTGTTGTGACAGGGGGAGAGCAGTACTTC.

V is TRBV30 and J is TRBJ2-5; 7 bases match TRBD2. Germline trimming cut 2 bases from V and 3 bases from J; bases unmatched to any gene: 9. The CDR3 totals 15 residues. The germline CDR1 and CDR2 sequences are GTSNPN and SVGIG (reference sequence). The CDR3 loop is CAWSIPGGLEETQYF. The CDR3 region has the DNA TGTGCCTGGAGTATTCCGGGGGGACTTGAAGAGACCCAGTACTTC.

In regard to this clone: This may arise from a read error, as a much more abundant clone is one base away. This chain links TRBV6-6 with TRBJ2-7; TRBD2 matches at 9 bases. Germline values: CDR1 MNHNY, CDR2 SVGAGI (reference sequence). The CDR3 totals 15 residues. With 0 bases clipped from V and 3 bases from J, the junction kept 3 bases outside the gene matches. In nucleotides, the CDR3 is TGTGCCAGCAGTTACTCGACTAGCGGAGACTACGAGCAGTACTTC. Translated, it gives CASSYSTSGDYEQYF.

The count of this clone is one. The chain recombines TRBV5-4 with TRBJ2-3, with 7 bases identical to TRBD1. CDR3 length: 15 amino acids. Germline-derived CDR1 and CDR2 are SGHNT and YYREEE (reference sequence). Trimming took 0 bases from V and 0 from J; bases not matched to a gene: 1. The CDR3 nucleotides are TGTGCCAGCAGCTTGGGGGGACAGAGCACAGATACGCAGTATTTT. Its protein product is CASSLGGQSTDTQYF.

This clone was picked up many times. The CDR3 DNA sequence: TGTGCCAGCAGTTTATCGGGACAGGTTAAGACCGGGGAGCTGTTTTTT. It codes for CASSLSGQVKTGELFF. V usage is TRBV27 and J usage is TRBJ2-2; 8 nucleotides agree with TRBD1. V lost 0 bases and J lost 5; bases outside the gene matches: 5. The CDR3 loop spans 16 amino acids. Germline lookup yields CDR1 MNHEY and CDR2 SMNVEV (reference sequence).

V and J are TRBV28 and TRBJ1-3; D is perhaps TRBD1 (6 bases). Trimming cost V 1 base and J 0 bases, with 13 bases left between them. Germline values: CDR1 MDHEN, CDR2 SYDVKM. CDR3 length equals 17 residues. CDR3 nucleotide sequence: TGTGCCAGCAGTTTATTAGGGGGGGGGATCTCTGGAAACACCATATATTTT. This sequence encodes CASSLLGGGISGNTIYF.